The clone carrying this TCR beta chain was observed at least ten times. This record belongs to a study of T cells in Graves' hyperthyroidism and ophthalmopathy. Using RNA transcripts as the source, TCR beta CDR3 regions were amplified. Initially, a first-round RT-PCR of the TCR CDR3 employed the HTBI primer set. One entry per CDR3 protein, called by TCRdb with MiXCR from the multiplex PCR reads. The sample includes about 290,000 distinct CDR3 sequences, roughly an eighth of them seen just once. The sequenced sample consisted of blood. The origin of this receptor is a woman in her 40s with Graves' hyperthyroidism.

The CDR3 bases are TGCAGTGCTGCCCCCGCAGACAGTAATACCGGGGAGCTGTTTTTT. This translates into CSAAPADSNTGELFF. The J gene is TRBJ2-2, the V gene TRBV20-1, with D possibly TRBD1 on 5 matching bases. Trimming cost V 5 bases and J 5 bases, with 18 bases left between them. The V gene's germline CDR1 is DFQATT and CDR2 SNEGSKA (reference sequence). The CDR3 has 15 residues.